A single sample is the source of the 8 T cell receptor beta chains below, sequenced in a study of graft-versus-host responses after intestinal transplantation. Antigen specificity for these receptors is unknown. TCRdb keeps only in-frame clones here, not all; method: immunoSEQ multiplex PCR. The sample consists of around 90,000 clones, over 85% of them appearing once. Sample: unstimulated CD4+ T cells sorted from spleen or lymph node cells, taken before intestinal transplant. The origin of the receptors is a human donor who received an intestinal transplant.

The rearrangement uses TRBV6-1 and TRBJ2-7, with D possibly being TRBD2 (5 bases). The V end lost 6 bases, the J end lost 0 bases, and 12 bases lay between the germline ends. The CDR3 runs 14 residues. Germline assignment: CDR1 MNHNS and CDR2 SASEGT. CDR3 nucleotide sequence: TGTGCCAGCAGGGAGGACGCCATCTCCTACGAGCAGTACTTC. This gives the protein CASREDAISYEQYF.

The chain carries TRBV7-9 and TRBJ1-2; tentatively, D is TRBD1 (5 bases). The CDR3 runs to 15 residues. Germline CDR1 reads SEHNR; CDR2 reads FQNEAQ (reference sequence). V gave up 3 bases and J gave up 0 bases, with 11 bases separating them. The DNA for the CDR3 is TGTGCCAGCAGCTTGGAGTCGACAGCTAACTATGGCTACACCTTC. Amino acids: CASSLESTANYGYTF. Full variable domain (remainder filled in from reference TRBV7-9 and TRBJ1-2): DTGVSQNPRHKITKRGQNVTFRCDPISEHNRLYWYRQTLGQGPEFLTYFQNEAQLEKSRLLSDRFSAERPKGSFSTLEIQRTEQGDSAMYLCASSLESTANYGYTFGSGTRLTVV.

The gene calls are TRBV19 and TRBJ2-7; D ambiguous. This CDR3 contains 11 residues. Germline V gene sequence: CDR1 LNHDA, CDR2 SQIVND (reference sequence). CDR3 protein: CPPSLVCEQYF. CDR3 in DNA: TGTCCTCCTTCTCTCGTATGCGAGCAGTACTTC.

This clone was counted a single time. The CDR3 loop reads CASSCKPGQGNYGYTF. CDR3 sequence (DNA): TGTGCCAGCAGCTGCAAGCCGGGACAGGGAAACTATGGCTACACCTTC. The rearrangement uses TRBV7-4 and TRBJ1-2, with 9 positions matching TRBD1. Per germline, CDR1 SGHVT and CDR2 SQSDAQ. Unmatched junction bases numbered 8, after V lost 4 bases and J lost 2 bases. The CDR3 consists of 16 residues.

This chain uses TRBV28 with TRBJ2-1, with D possibly TRBD1 on 6 matching bases. The CDR3 runs 15 residues. Germline-derived CDR1 and CDR2 are MDHEN and SYDVKM. V was clipped by 8 bases and J by 7 bases, with 21 bases between them. As DNA, the CDR3 is TGTGCCAGCTGCACTCAGGGGAACCTAGTAAATGAGCAGTTCTTC. Translated, it gives CASCTQGNLVNEQFF.

In its sample, this clone was seen once. The rearrangement uses TRBV19 and TRBJ2-2; D gene uncertain. The V end was cut by 5 bases, the J end by 6 bases, with 10 bases between. The CDR3 sequence is 13 residues long. Germline-derived CDR1 and CDR2 are LNHDA and SQIVND (reference sequence). This CDR3 is CASSAWGSGELFF. The CDR3 nucleotides read TGTGCCAGTAGTGCTTGGGGTTCCGGGGAGCTGTTTTTT. The full variable domain, with the rest looked up from reference TRBV19 and TRBJ2-2, is DGGITQSPKYLFRKEGQNVTLSCEQNLNHDAMYWYRQDPGQGLRLIYYSQIVNDFQKGDIAEGYSVSREKKESFPLTVTSAQKNPTAFYLCASSAWGSGELFFGEGSRLTVL.

The rearrangement links TRBV7-9 to TRBJ1-5; D possibly corresponds to TRBD1 (6 bases). The length of the CDR3 is 14 residues. Germline loops: CDR1 SEHNR, CDR2 FQNEAQ (reference sequence). Trimming cost V 5 bases and J 5 bases, with 13 bases left between them. CDR3: CASSQGQNYQPQHF. Here the CDR3 DNA reads TGTGCCAGCAGCCAAGGACAGAACTATCAGCCCCAGCATTTT.

CDR3 in DNA: TGCGCCAGCAGTGAACTAGCGGGAGAGGAGACCCAGTACTTC. This codes for CASSELAGEETQYF. The genes are TRBV10-2 and TRBJ2-5; 11 nucleotides line up with TRBD2. Germline lookup yields CDR1 WSHSY and CDR2 SAAADI. CDR3 length: 14 residues. V lost 3 bases, J lost 5 bases, and 2 bases stayed unmatched.